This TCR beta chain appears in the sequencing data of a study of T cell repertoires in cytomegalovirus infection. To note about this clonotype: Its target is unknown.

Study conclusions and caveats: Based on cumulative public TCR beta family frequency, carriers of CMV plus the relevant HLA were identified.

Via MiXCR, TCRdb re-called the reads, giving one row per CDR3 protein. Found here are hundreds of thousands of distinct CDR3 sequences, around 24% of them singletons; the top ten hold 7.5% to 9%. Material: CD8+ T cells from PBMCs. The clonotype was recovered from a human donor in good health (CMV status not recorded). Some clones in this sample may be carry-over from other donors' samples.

CDR3 nucleotides: TGTGCCAGCAGCTTGGAGGGACAGGCTCTCTCCTATAATTCACCCCTCCACTTT. Translating it yields CASSLEGQALSYNSPLHF. J is TRBJ1-6 and V is TRBV5-5; 8 positions match TRBD1. This CDR3 is 18 amino acids long. The ends lost 0 bases at V and 0 bases at J; junction bases unmatched: 5. Germline-derived CDR1 and CDR2 are SGHKS and YYEKEE (reference sequence).